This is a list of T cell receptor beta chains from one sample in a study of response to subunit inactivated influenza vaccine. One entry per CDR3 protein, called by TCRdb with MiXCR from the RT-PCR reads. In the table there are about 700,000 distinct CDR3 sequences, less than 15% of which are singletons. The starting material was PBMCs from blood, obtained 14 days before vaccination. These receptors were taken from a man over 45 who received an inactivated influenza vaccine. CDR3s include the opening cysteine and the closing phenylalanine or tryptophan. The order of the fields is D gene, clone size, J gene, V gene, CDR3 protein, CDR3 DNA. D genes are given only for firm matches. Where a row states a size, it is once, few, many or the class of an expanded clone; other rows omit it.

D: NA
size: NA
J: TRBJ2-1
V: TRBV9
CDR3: CASSPRWGNEQFF
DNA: TGTGCCAGCAGCCCCAGATGGGGGAACGAGCAGTTCTTC

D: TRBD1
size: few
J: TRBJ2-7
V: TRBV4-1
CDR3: CASSQRQGYEQYF
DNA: TGCGCCAGCAGCCAGAGACAGGGCTACGAGCAGTACTTC

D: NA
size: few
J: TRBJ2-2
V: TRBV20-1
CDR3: CSARRYTGELFF
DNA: TGCAGTGCTAGGCGGTACACCGGGGAGCTGTTTTTT

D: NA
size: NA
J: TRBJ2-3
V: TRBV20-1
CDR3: CSARKGPGADTQYF
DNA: TGCAGTGCTAGAAAGGGCCCAGGGGCAGATACGCAGTATTTT

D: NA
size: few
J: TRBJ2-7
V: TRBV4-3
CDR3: CASSQNPGTSYEQYF
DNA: TGCGCCAGCAGCCAAAATCCGGGGACCTCCTACGAGCAGTACTTC

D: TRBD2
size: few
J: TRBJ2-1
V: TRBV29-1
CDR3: CSAVGTNQYNEQFF
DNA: TGCAGCGCTGTGGGGACTAATCAATACAATGAGCAGTTCTTC

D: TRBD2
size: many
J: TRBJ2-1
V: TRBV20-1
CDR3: CSATPGLAGYGEQFF
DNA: TGCAGTGCTACCCCGGGACTAGCGGGATATGGTGAGCAGTTCTTC

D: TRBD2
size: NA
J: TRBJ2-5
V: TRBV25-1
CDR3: CASSADSGRETQYF
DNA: TGTGCCAGCAGTGCGGACTCCGGGAGGGAGACCCAGTACTTC

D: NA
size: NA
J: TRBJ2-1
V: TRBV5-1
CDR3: CASSLNPSKDNEPFF
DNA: TGCGCCAGCAGCTTGAATCCTAGCAAGGACAATGAGCCGTTCTTC

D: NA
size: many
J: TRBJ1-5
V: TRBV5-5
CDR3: CASSLVAGSNQPQHF
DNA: TGTGCCAGCAGCTTGGTGGCAGGGAGCAATCAGCCCCAGCATTTT

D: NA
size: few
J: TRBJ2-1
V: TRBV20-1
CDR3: CSASVLRHEQFF
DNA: TGCAGTGCTAGTGTTTTGCGTCATGAGCAGTTCTTC

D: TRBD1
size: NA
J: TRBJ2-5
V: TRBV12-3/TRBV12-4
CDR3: CASSSWDSQETQYF
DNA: TGTGCCAGCAGTTCATGGGACAGCCAAGAGACCCAGTACTTC

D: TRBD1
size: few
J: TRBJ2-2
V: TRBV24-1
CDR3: CATSDRPGQENTGELFF
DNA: TGTGCCACCAGTGATCGCCCGGGACAGGAGAACACCGGGGAGCTGTTTTTT

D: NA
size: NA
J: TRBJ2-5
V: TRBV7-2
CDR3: CASSLGGLRETQYF
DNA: TGTGCCAGCAGCTTAGGGGGTTTACGAGAGACCCAGTACTTC

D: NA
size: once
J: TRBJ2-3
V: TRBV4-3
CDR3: CASSRKKSRNTDMQYF
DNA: TGCGCCAGCAGCCGTAAAAAGAGTCGCAATACAGATATGCAGTATTTT

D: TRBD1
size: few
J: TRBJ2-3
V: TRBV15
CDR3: CATSRVAGGHGTDTQYF
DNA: TGTGCCACCAGCAGAGTGGCAGGGGGTCATGGCACAGATACGCAGTATTTT

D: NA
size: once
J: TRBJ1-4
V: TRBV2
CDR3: CASATGIGRRNEKLFF
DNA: TGTGCCAGCGCAACAGGGATCGGGAGGAGAAATGAAAAACTGTTTTTT

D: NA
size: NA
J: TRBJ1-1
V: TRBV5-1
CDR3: CASSLAGSRTEAFF
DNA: TGCGCCAGCAGCTTGGCAGGCTCGAGAACTGAAGCTTTCTTT

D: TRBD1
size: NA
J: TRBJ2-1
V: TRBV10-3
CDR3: CAISESRQGRNEQFF
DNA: TGTGCCATCAGTGAGTCTCGACAGGGGCGCAATGAGCAGTTCTTC

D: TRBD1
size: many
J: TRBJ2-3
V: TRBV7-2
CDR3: CASSRTGGAGTQYF
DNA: TGTGCCAGCAGCAGGACAGGGGGCGCGGGTACGCAGTATTTT

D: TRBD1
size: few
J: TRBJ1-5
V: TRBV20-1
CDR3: CSARDNRGGNQPQHF
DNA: TGCAGTGCTAGAGATAACAGGGGAGGCAATCAGCCCCAGCATTTT

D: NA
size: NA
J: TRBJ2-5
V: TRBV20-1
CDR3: CSARGTAQETQYF
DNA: TGCAGTGCTCGAGGGACGGCCCAAGAGACCCAGTACTTC

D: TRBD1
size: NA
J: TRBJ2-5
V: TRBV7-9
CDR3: CASSQGQGWSF
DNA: TGTGCCAGCAGCCAAGGACAGGGTTGGTCCTTC

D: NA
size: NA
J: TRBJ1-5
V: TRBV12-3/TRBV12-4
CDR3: CASSPRTANQPQHF
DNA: TGTGCCAGCAGTCCCCGGACAGCTAATCAGCCCCAGCATTTT

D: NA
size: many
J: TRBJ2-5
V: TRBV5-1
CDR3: CASKNPVMETQYF
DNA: TGCGCCAGCAAGAATCCAGTAATGGAGACCCAGTACTTC

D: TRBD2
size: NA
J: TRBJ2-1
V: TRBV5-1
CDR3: CASSELAGRYNEQFF
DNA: TGCGCCAGCAGTGAGTTAGCGGGGAGATACAATGAGCAGTTCTTC

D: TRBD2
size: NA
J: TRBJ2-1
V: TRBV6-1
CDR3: CASSPGLGLAVEFF
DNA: TGTGCCAGCAGCCCCGGATTGGGACTAGCGGTTGAGTTCTTC

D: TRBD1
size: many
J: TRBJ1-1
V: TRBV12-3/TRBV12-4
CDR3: CASSLGDRGWTEAFF
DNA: TGTGCCAGCAGTTTAGGGGACAGGGGTTGGACTGAAGCTTTCTTT

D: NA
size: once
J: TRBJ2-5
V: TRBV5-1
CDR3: CASSLAPVQETQYF
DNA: TGCGCCAGCAGCTTGGCCCCCGTCCAAGAGACCCAGTACTTC

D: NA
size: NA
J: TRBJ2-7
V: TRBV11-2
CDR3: CASTEGVYEQYF
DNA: TGTGCCAGCACCGAGGGAGTCTACGAGCAGTACTTC

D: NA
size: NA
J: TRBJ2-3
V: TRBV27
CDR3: CASSFLSDSTDTQYF
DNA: TGTGCCAGCAGTTTCCTTAGCGATAGCACAGATACGCAGTATTTT

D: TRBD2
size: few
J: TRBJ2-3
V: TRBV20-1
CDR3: CSAGTSGGSSDTQYF
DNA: TGCAGTGCTGGGACTAGCGGGGGTTCGTCTGATACGCAGTATTTT

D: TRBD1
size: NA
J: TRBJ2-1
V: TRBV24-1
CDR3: CATGEPAGTGSYNEQFF
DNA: TGTGCCACCGGAGAACCCGCTGGGACAGGCTCATACAATGAGCAGTTCTTC

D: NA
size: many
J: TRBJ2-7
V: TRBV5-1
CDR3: CASSPGPTETYEQYF
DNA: TGCGCCAGCAGCCCGGGACCGACTGAAACCTACGAGCAGTACTTC

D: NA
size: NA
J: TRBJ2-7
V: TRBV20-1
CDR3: CSAPGGPYSYEQYF
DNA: TGCAGTGCTCCTGGGGGACCTTACTCCTACGAGCAGTACTTC

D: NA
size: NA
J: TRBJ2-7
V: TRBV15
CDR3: CATSRGRGGLEQYF
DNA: TGTGCCACCAGCAGAGGACGAGGGGGTCTGGAGCAGTACTTC

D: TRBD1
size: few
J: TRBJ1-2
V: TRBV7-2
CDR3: CASSPSRGQGYGYTF
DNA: TGTGCCAGCAGCCCATCCAGGGGGCAGGGCTATGGCTACACCTTC

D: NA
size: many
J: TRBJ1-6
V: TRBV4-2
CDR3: CASSQDTRAGNSPLHF
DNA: TGTGCCAGCAGCCAAGATACGAGGGCTGGAAATTCACCCCTCCACTTT

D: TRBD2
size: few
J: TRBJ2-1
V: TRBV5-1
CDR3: CASYLQGLAGAEKQFF
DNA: TGCGCCAGCTACCTCCAGGGCCTAGCGGGAGCCGAAAAGCAGTTCTTC

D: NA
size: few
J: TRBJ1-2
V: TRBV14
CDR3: CASSPNRAIYGYTF
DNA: TGTGCCAGCAGCCCGAATAGGGCAATCTATGGCTACACCTTC

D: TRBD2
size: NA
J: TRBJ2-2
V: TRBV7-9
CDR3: CASSLERLQGGAGELFF
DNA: TGTGCCAGCAGCTTAGAGAGGCTGCAGGGAGGGGCCGGGGAGCTGTTTTTT

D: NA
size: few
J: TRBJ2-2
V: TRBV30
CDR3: CAWSVFATGELFF
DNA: TGTGCCTGGAGTGTTTTTGCGACCGGGGAGCTGTTTTTT

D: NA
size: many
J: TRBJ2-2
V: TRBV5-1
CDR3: CASSLELQRVTGELFF
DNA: TGCGCCAGCAGCTTGGAGTTACAGAGAGTCACCGGGGAGCTGTTTTTT

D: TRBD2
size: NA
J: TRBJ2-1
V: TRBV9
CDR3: CASSVTGLASTEQFF
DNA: TGTGCCAGCAGCGTAACGGGACTAGCTTCTACTGAGCAGTTCTTC

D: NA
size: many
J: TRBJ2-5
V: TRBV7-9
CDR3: CASSLEGGGTQYF
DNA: TGTGCCAGCAGCTTAGAAGGTGGGGGGACCCAGTACTTC

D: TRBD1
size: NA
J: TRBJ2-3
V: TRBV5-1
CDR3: CASSSLTGGDTQYF
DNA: TGCGCCAGCAGCTCTCTGACAGGGGGAGATACGCAGTATTTT

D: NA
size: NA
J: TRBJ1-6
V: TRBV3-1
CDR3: CASSQDFNMNSPLHF
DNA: TGTGCCAGCAGCCAAGACTTTAACATGAATTCACCCCTCCACTTT

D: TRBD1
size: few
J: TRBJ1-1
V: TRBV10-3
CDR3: CAISEFGQGPRRDHTEAFF
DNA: TGTGCCATCAGTGAGTTTGGACAGGGGCCGCGGAGAGATCACACTGAAGCTTTCTTT

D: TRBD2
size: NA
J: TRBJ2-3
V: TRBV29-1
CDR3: CSVEVAGGPGNTQYF
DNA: TGCAGCGTTGAAGTAGCGGGGGGGCCGGGGAATACGCAGTATTTT

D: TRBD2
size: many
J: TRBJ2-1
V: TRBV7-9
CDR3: CASSYGLAGRYEQFF
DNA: TGTGCCAGCAGTTACGGACTAGCGGGACGATATGAGCAGTTCTTC

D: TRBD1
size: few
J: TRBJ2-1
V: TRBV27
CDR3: CASSLGTGFINEQFF
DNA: TGTGCCAGCAGTTTGGGGACAGGGTTTATTAATGAGCAGTTCTTC

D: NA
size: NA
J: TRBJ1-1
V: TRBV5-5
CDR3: CASSLDKVIAFF
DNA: TGTGCCAGCAGCTTGGACAAGGTTATAGCTTTCTTT

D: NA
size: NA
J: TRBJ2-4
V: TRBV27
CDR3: CASSSLPGNIQYF
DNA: TGTGCCAGCAGTTCTCTCCCGGGGAACATTCAGTACTTC